The source of this T cell receptor beta chain is a study of neurological immune-mediated disorders. It was by 5'RACE with 10-nucleotide random UMIs that the cDNA was made. Every sequencing run generated in excess of 180 million TCR-beta sequences. These sequences covered 15-18 subjects. MiXCR, run by TCRdb on the 5' RACE reads, gives a single entry per CDR3 protein. The sample carries tens of thousands of distinct CDR3 sequences, 10% to 13% recorded once. As for time point: longitudinal time-point 1 (baseline). From 2 million PBMCs stored at -80 C, the unsorted libraries were generated. The CDR3 has 14 residues. CDR1 is SQVTM and CDR2 is ANQGSEA in the germline V gene. With V trimmed by 7 bases and J by 5 bases, 8 bases remained unmatched. This clonotype came up a few times.

The chain joins TRBV29-1 to TRBJ2-2; 9 bases line up with TRBD1. This sequence originates from a young man in good health. The sample taken for sequencing was PBMCs. CDR3 amino acids: CSARTGVLTGELFF. The CDR3 DNA reads as TGCAGCGCGAGGACAGGGGTGCTTACCGGGGAGCTGTTTTTT.